This passage covers 29 T cell receptor beta chains from one sample sequenced in a study of blood T cell repertoires in COVID-19 (dated by TCRdb to about 2020). The receptor library was made with the immunoSEQ multiplex PCR assay. The table comes from immuneACCESS by way of TCRdb, which keeps in-frame sequences with V and J called. Part of the clones is missing from these tables; in studies checked, under half for an unresolved V gene and the rest for unknown reasons. Counted in this sample were roughly 160,000 clones; more than 75% of them appeared once. The ten largest clones add up to roughly 2.4% of the sample. Sequenced material: peripheral blood. The source of these receptors is a woman at least 80 years old with COVID-19, enrolled during active disease.

The rearrangement uses TRBV4-1 and TRBJ2-3; D might be TRBD1 (6 bases). The CDR3 is 15 amino acids. Trimming removed 4 bases from V and 1 base from J, with 12 bases in between. CDR1 and CDR2 from the germline V gene are MGHRA and YSYEKL. CDR3 amino acids: CASSPQGPRTDTQYF. DNA of the CDR3: TGCGCCAGCAGCCCACAGGGACCACGCACAGATACGCAGTATTTT.

The rearrangement uses TRBV25-1 and TRBJ2-1, with D hard to call. The CDR3 loop spans 15 amino acids. V lost 5 bases to trimming and J lost 5 bases, with 16 bases between them. Germline values: CDR1 MGHDK, CDR2 SYGVNS. The CDR3 sequence is CASSHSPVPNNEQFF. The CDR3 nucleotides read TGTGCCAGCAGTCACAGCCCGGTCCCCAACAATGAGCAGTTCTTC.

The chain links TRBV7-9 to TRBJ2-7, with 15 bases matching TRBD2. J gave up 4 bases and V 5 bases, and 12 bases lay outside the gene matches. The germline gives CDR1 SEHNR, CDR2 FQNEAQ (reference sequence). There are 18 residues in the CDR3. This CDR3 reads CASSPGLAGGLIVYEQYF. The CDR3 DNA follows: TGTGCCAGCAGCCCCGGACTAGCGGGAGGGCTAATCGTTTACGAGCAGTACTTC.

This chain joins TRBV19 and TRBJ1-5, with TRBD1 identical over 9 bases. Trimming at V came to 8 bases and at J to 6 bases, leaving 8 bases not matched to a gene. Germline V gene data show CDR1 as LNHDA and CDR2 as SQIVND (reference sequence). This CDR3 spans 14 amino acids. The CDR3 is CASWDRVVSQPQHF. In DNA form, the CDR3 reads TGTGCCAGTTGGGACAGGGTTGTAAGTCAGCCCCAGCATTTT.

This chain connects TRBV5-1 to TRBJ2-1; no firm D call. Trimming cost V 1 base and J 8 bases, with 13 bases left between them. The CDR3 sequence is 14 residues long. CDR1 is SGHRS, CDR2 YFSETQ, per germline. The DNA of the CDR3 is TGCGCCAGCAGCTTGAGACTGCCTTCCGATGAGCAGTTCTTC. Its translation is CASSLRLPSDEQFF.

This clone was seen just once. The genes are TRBV15 and TRBJ1-5; 10 bases match TRBD1. Germline-derived CDR1 and CDR2 are LNHNV and YYDKDF (reference sequence). The CDR3 totals 16 residues. The trim removed 4 bases at V and 9 bases at J, leaving 12 bases unmatched. The CDR3, as DNA: TGTGCCACCAGCACATTCGGGACAGGGGACAGATGGCCCCAGCATTTT. Translating gives CATSTFGTGDRWPQHF.

This chain uses TRBV28 with TRBJ1-1; D possibly corresponds to TRBD1 (6 bases). V was cut by 6 bases and J by 5 bases, with 13 bases left in between. CDR1 is MDHEN and CDR2 is SYDVKM in the germline V gene. The CDR3 consists of 13 residues. In nucleotides, the CDR3 is TGTGCCAGCAGGGCGAGGGGGGGTACTGAAGCTTTCTTT. It encodes CASRARGGTEAFF.

The rearrangement uses TRBV24-1 and TRBJ2-3; 9 nucleotides match TRBD1. Germline V gene lookup returns CDR1 KGHDR and CDR2 SFDVKD. The CDR3 length is 17 residues. Trimming at V came to 5 bases and at J to 2 bases, leaving 10 bases not matched to a gene. The CDR3 loop is CATSGVRDRVDTDTQYF. The CDR3 DNA is TGTGCCACCAGTGGAGTACGGGACAGGGTAGACACAGATACGCAGTATTTT.

Only one count was recorded for this clone. This chain's CDR3 is CSVPGYYGYTF. The CDR3 coding sequence is TGCAGTGTACCAGGGTACTATGGCTACACCTTC. The rearrangement links TRBV20-1 to TRBJ1-2; D may be TRBD1 (5 bases). Germline V gives CDR1 DFQATT, CDR2 SNEGSKA (reference sequence). This CDR3 contains 11 residues. Trimming removed 7 bases from V and 3 bases from J, with 9 bases in between.

The chain is built from TRBV4-2 and TRBJ2-2; 7 bases are a match to TRBD1. The J segment lost 3 bases and the V segment lost 1 base, leaving 2 bases of the junction unmatched. The CDR3 loop spans 15 amino acids. Germline values: CDR1 LGHNA, CDR2 YNFKEQ. The CDR3, as DNA: TGTGCCAGCAGCCAAGCAGGGGGTGACACCGGGGAGCTGTTTTTT. It codes for CASSQAGGDTGELFF.

This chain links TRBV9 with TRBJ2-2; 11 bases fit TRBD2. CDR1 and CDR2 (germline): SGDLS, YYNGEE. Trimming removed 2 bases from V and 7 bases from J; junction bases left unmatched: 10. The CDR3 has 17 residues. The CDR3 sequence is CASSVRGTSGGDGELFF. As DNA, the CDR3 is TGTGCCAGCAGCGTCCGCGGGACTAGCGGAGGGGACGGGGAGCTGTTTTTT.

The chain combines TRBV7-3 with TRBJ2-1; D gene uncertain. Germline CDR1 is SGHTA and CDR2 is FQGTGA. The CDR3 spans 13 residues. V was pared by 3 bases and J by 0 bases, with 3 bases between. This CDR3 reads CASSFSSYNEQFF. In nucleotides, the CDR3 is TGTGCCAGCAGCTTCAGCTCCTACAATGAGCAGTTCTTC.

The chain carries TRBV11-2 and TRBJ2-1, with D uncertain. CDR1 is SGHAT and CDR2 is FQNNGV in the germline V gene. V shed 3 bases and J shed 7 bases, with 16 bases lying between them. The CDR3 contains 15 residues. In DNA form, the CDR3 reads TGTGCCAGCAGCTTTCCCCCGCAAGCTGGTAATGAGCAGTTCTTC. Its protein is CASSFPPQAGNEQFF. Using reference TRBV11-2 and TRBJ2-1 for the parts outside the CDR3, the full variable domain is EAGVAQSPRYKIIEKRQSVAFWCNPISGHATLYWYQQILGQGPKLLIQFQNNGVVDDSQLPKDRFSAERLKGVDSTLKIQPAKLEDSAVYLCASSFPPQAGNEQFFGPGTRLTVL.

The V gene is TRBV12-5, the J gene TRBJ2-3; no reliable D call. V dropped 7 bases and J dropped 7 bases, with 12 bases sitting between them. Germline CDR1 reads LGHNT; CDR2 reads FRNRAP. The CDR3 is 12 residues long. CDR3 residues: CASAIDSYTQYF. CDR3 coding DNA: TGTGCTAGTGCCATAGACTCGTATACGCAGTATTTT.

The rearrangement links TRBV28 to TRBJ1-2; D not resolved. The CDR3 spans 13 residues. Trimming shortened V by 1 base and J by 8 bases, and 11 bases separated the two germline ends. Germline values: CDR1 MDHEN, CDR2 SYDVKM. The CDR3 DNA reads TGTGCCAGCAGTTTATCCCCCGGAGGAGGCTACACCTTC. It translates to CASSLSPGGGYTF.

The sample holds one count of this clone. V usage is TRBV7-9 and J usage is TRBJ2-3; 10 bases match TRBD2. Looked up from germline, CDR1 is SEHNR and CDR2 is FQNEAQ (reference sequence). V trimming: 4 bases; J trimming: 4 bases; junction bases outside the gene matches: 14. The CDR3 length is 18 residues. As DNA, the CDR3 is TGTGCCAGCAGCTCCCTACAACAAGCGGGAGGGCCAGCAGATACGCAGTATTTT. Translation: CASSSLQQAGGPADTQYF.

V usage is TRBV18 and J usage is TRBJ1-4; 9 positions match TRBD1. The V gene end was trimmed by 4 bases and the J gene end by 2 bases; junction bases not matched to a gene: 5. Germline-derived CDR1 and CDR2 are KGHSH and LQKENI. There are 16 residues in the CDR3. The CDR3 DNA reads as TGTGCCAGCTCACAACAGGGGGCGCTGACTAATGAAAAACTGTTTTTT. This sequence encodes CASSQQGALTNEKLFF.

The chain combines TRBV5-5 with TRBJ1-3, with TRBD1 matching 7 bases. The CDR3 has 17 residues. Germline values: CDR1 SGHKS, CDR2 YYEKEE (reference sequence). V shed 1 base, J shed 0 bases, and the junction held 7 bases outside the gene matches. The chain's CDR3 is CASSLRTGVSSGNTIYF. The DNA for the CDR3 is TGTGCCAGCAGCTTGAGGACAGGAGTAAGCTCTGGAAACACCATATATTTT.

On this clone itself: The germline gene is not matched at one end of the junction; a read error may be the cause. V gene TRBV19 combines with J gene TRBJ2-5; 7 bases are a match to TRBD1. CDR1 is LNHDA and CDR2 is SQIVND in the germline V gene (reference sequence). This CDR3 region has 14 residues. In nucleotides, the CDR3 is TGTGCCAGTAGTGTAGACAGGGTTCGAGAGACCCAGTACTTC. Encoded protein: CASSVDRVRETQYF.

Here the CDR3 reads CSVVGTGTYNEQFF. In nucleotides, the CDR3 is TGCAGCGTTGTAGGGACAGGGACCTACAATGAGCAGTTCTTC. The chain links TRBV29-1 to TRBJ2-1, with 9 bases lining up with TRBD1. V lost 4 bases and J lost 2; bases outside the gene matches: 3. The CDR3 has 14 residues. CDR1 and CDR2 from the germline V gene are SQVTM and ANQGSEA.

The chain uses TRBV5-1 and TRBJ2-3; 11 bases agree with TRBD2. Germline V CDR1 and CDR2: SGHRS, YFSETQ. The J segment lost 1 base and the V segment lost 2 bases, leaving 3 bases of the junction unmatched. CDR3 length: 16 residues. CDR3 residues: CASSFELAGGTDTQYF. The CDR3, as DNA: TGCGCCAGCAGCTTTGAACTAGCGGGAGGCACAGATACGCAGTATTTT.

Note on this clone: The sample contains more than one DNA sequence encoding this CDR3. The chain has TRBV5-1 and TRBJ2-1, with 8 bases aligning to TRBD2. Trimming removed 1 base from V and 0 bases from J; junction bases left unmatched: 0. This CDR3 has 15 amino acids. Looked up from germline, CDR1 is SGHRS and CDR2 is YFSETQ. The CDR3 loop is CASSLSGSSYNEQFF. The CDR3 DNA reads as TGCGCCAGCAGCTTGAGCGGGAGCTCCTACAATGAGCAGTTCTTC.

The chain couples TRBV6-6 to TRBJ2-5; D perhaps matches TRBD2 (6 bases). CDR1 and CDR2 (germline): MNHNY, SVGAGI (reference sequence). With 6 bases removed from V and 5 bases from J, the gap between germline ends came to 13 bases. This CDR3 has 13 amino acids. CDR3 amino acids: CASSLGGGETQYF. CDR3 in DNA: TGTGCCAGCAGCCTCGGGGGTGGGGAGACCCAGTACTTC.

The rearrangement links TRBV7-3 to TRBJ2-1; the match to TRBD2 covers 11 bases. Unmatched junction bases numbered 0, after V lost 8 bases and J lost 0 bases. Per germline, CDR1 SGHTA and CDR2 FQGTGA. CDR3 length: 14 amino acids. CDR3 loop: CASGLAGSYNEQFF. In DNA, the CDR3 is TGTGCCAGCGGACTAGCGGGCTCCTACAATGAGCAGTTCTTC.

This clone was found once. This rearrangement joins TRBV28 to TRBJ2-7, with D unclear. The CDR3 extends over 12 amino acids. CDR1 and CDR2 from the germline V gene are MDHEN and SYDVKM. Trimming removed 7 bases at V and 6 bases at J, with 13 bases between. The CDR3 DNA sequence: TGTGCCAGCATTCTCACCAGGCGCGAGCAGTACTTC. It is translated as CASILTRREQYF.

The rearrangement links TRBV27 to TRBJ2-5; D possibly corresponds to TRBD1 (5 bases). Trimming removed 5 bases at V and 5 bases at J, with 18 bases between. Per germline, CDR1 MNHEY and CDR2 SMNVEV (reference sequence). There are 15 residues in the CDR3. The CDR3 DNA follows: TGTGCCAGCAGTGTAACCCGGCAGGGTAGCGAGACCCAGTACTTC. Encoded protein: CASSVTRQGSETQYF.

V gene TRBV11-2 combines with J gene TRBJ2-7, with D maybe TRBD2 (5 bases). The length of the CDR3 is 14 residues. The germline V and J ends were trimmed by 4 bases and 4 bases, with 14 bases remaining between them. Germline CDR1 is SGHAT and CDR2 is FQNNGV. The CDR3 loop is CASSYPPRGYEQYF. CDR3 nucleotides: TGTGCCAGCAGCTATCCGCCCCGGGGATACGAGCAGTACTTC. Complete variable domain (other parts from reference TRBV11-2 and TRBJ2-7): EAGVAQSPRYKIIEKRQSVAFWCNPISGHATLYWYQQILGQGPKLLIQFQNNGVVDDSQLPKDRFSAERLKGVDSTLKIQPAKLEDSAVYLCASSYPPRGYEQYFGPGTRLTVT.

J is TRBJ1-2 and V is TRBV5-5; the match to TRBD1 covers 9 bases. In germline, CDR1 is SGHKS, CDR2 YYEKEE (reference sequence). This CDR3 comprises 16 residues. Trimming removed 4 bases from V and 0 bases from J; junction bases left unmatched: 7. The CDR3, as DNA: TGTGCCAGCAGCACCGGGACAGGGTTAGCTAACTATGGCTACACCTTC. Translation gives CASSTGTGLANYGYTF.

The gene calls are TRBV12-3 or TRBV12-4 and TRBJ1-2, with D hard to call. Trimming pared 9 bases from V and 8 bases from J, leaving 13 bases between. This CDR3 is 11 amino acids long. The CDR3 reads CASTNEAGYTF. In DNA, the CDR3 is TGTGCCAGTACGAACGAGGCCGGCTACACCTTC.